Given below is one T cell receptor (delta chain) in context. Its specific antigen is unknown. The protein held in TCRdb is that of a much larger clone and does not match this DNA's translation at residue 10, likely because of a read error; the protein shown is translated from the DNA. Taken from cysteine to phenylalanine, the CDR3 has 18 residues. Only CDR3 DNA remains: 54 bases, in frame from the first base. Trimming removed 5 bases from V and 3 bases from J; the gene matches leave 16 bases unexplained. Based on the germline V gene, the CDR1 and CDR2 sequences are TSWWSYY and QGS. This sample was taken from a study of human gamma delta and Vdelta1 T cells (dated by TCRdb to the late 2010s). Regarding the complete study: The study examined Delta One T cells, which are Vd1+ gamma-delta T cells, as cytotoxic effectors against acute myeloid leukemia.

The library was built by means of PCR. Sequencing used an Illumina MiSeq. TCRdb processed the public reads again with the CATT caller, after which rows with matching DNA were combined. This sample comprises 4,000 to 5,000 delta-chain clones, 20% to 30% of them detected only once. Approximately 71% of the sample lies in the top ten. This receptor was taken from a human donor in good health. The specimen was naive CD27+ Vdelta1 gamma-delta T cells from blood. The sequence joins TRDV1 to TRDJ1; TRDD3 agrees with 9 junctional bases. The DNA sequence follows: TGTGCTCTTGGGCGAACGAGCCCGAACCGGGGGATACCCGATAAACTCATCTTT. Its protein is CALGRTSPNRGIPDKLIF.